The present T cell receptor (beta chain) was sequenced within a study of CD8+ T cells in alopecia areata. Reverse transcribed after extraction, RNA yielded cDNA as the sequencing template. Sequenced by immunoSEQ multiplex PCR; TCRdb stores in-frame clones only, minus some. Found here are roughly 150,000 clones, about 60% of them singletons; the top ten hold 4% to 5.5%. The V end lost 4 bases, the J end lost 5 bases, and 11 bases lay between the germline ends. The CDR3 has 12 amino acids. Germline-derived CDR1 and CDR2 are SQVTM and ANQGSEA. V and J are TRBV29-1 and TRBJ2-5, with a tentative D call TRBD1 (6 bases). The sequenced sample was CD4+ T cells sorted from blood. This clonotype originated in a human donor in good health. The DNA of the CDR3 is TGCAGCGTTGTGAACAGGGCGGAGACCCAGTACTTC. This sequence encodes CSVVNRAETQYF.